This T cell receptor (beta chain) comes out of a study of T cells in Graves' hyperthyroidism and ophthalmopathy. Amplification targeted TCR beta CDR3 regions from RNA transcripts. HTBI primers were the set used in a first-round RT-PCR of the TCR CDR3. TCRdb recomputed calls from the multiplex PCR reads with MiXCR, one row per CDR3 protein. This sample has approximately 360,000 distinct CDR3 sequences, with 20% to 30% found just once. After removal of 5 bases from V and 2 bases from J, the junction contained 6 bases not matched to a gene. This CDR3 region has 14 residues. Per the germline V gene, CDR1 is SGHAT and CDR2 is FQNNGV. This clonotype was seen at least ten times.

The TCR sequence derives from a man in his fifties or sixties with Graves' hyperthyroidism. The sequencing input was blood. This chain connects TRBV11-2 to TRBJ2-7; TRBD1 agrees at 7 bases. CDR3 sequence reads: CASSRGQSAYEQYF. In DNA form, the CDR3 reads TGTGCCAGCAGCCGGGGACAGAGCGCCTACGAGCAGTACTTC.